This T cell receptor beta chain was sequenced during a study of Graves' ophthalmopathy and Graves' hyperthyroidism (dated by TCRdb to the late 2010s). The study in broad terms: Stable hyperthyroidism was defined as no progression to ophthalmopathy within 18 months of follow-up. To tell Graves' ophthalmopathy apart from Graves' hyperthyroidism, and to predict which patients would progress to ophthalmopathy, the study relied on TCR beta repertoire signatures. After sampling, hyperthyroidism patients received methimazole starting at 30 mg daily, and ophthalmopathy patients received high-dose intravenous methylprednisolone. In roughly 6 hyperthyroidism patients, T-cell repertoires of thyroid tissue and blood were compared. An independent validation cohort was composed of 18 hyperthyroidism patients and around 16 patients who later progressed from hyperthyroidism to ophthalmopathy. To explore V-J signatures that distinguish ophthalmopathy from hyperthyroidism, a discovery set of under 110 patients was enrolled, made up of 40 to 45 with ophthalmopathy and 57 with stable hyperthyroidism. In total, approximately 140 blood samples were TCR-sequenced: around 42 ophthalmopathy, under 85 hyperthyroidism and roughly 17 hyperthyroidism-to-ophthalmopathy patients.

The CDR3 runs 14 residues from the cysteine to the phenylalanine. The retained sequence is limited to the CDR3, 42 bases, with the frame set at the first base. Clipping removes 5 bases from V and 5 bases from J, with 2 as the unmatched junction base count. In the germline V gene, CDR1 corresponds to SNHLY and CDR2 to FYNNEI. For repertoire sequencing, the TCR beta CDR3 regions were amplified from RNA transcripts. HTBI primers and the Qiagen OneStep RT-PCR kit were used in a first-round RT-PCR, which was followed by a second-round multiplex PCR, size selection and purification. Sequencing of the libraries was carried out on an Illumina HiSeq2000 in paired-end mode with 100 bp reads. As for how the authors treated the data: Reads were processed with SOAPnuke, discarding reads with adapters, uncalled bases, mean Phred below 15, or no exact constant-primer or identifier match. COPE v1.2.5 was used to merge the high-quality paired reads. Clonotypes were defined as unique nucleotide sequences and were aligned to IMGT TRB V, D and J references using MiTCR v1.1. The analysis was limited to V-J combinations with a frequency above 0.0001, which together covered 99.2% of the repertoires. For each V-J combination, a TCR clonal expansion and chaos score was defined as F50 clonal expansion divided by the chaos observed in the TCRdist matrix. Welch's t-statistics and random forest were used to reduce the features to approximately 13 V-J combinations, which were then used as input to a naive Bayes classifier. The similarity between thyroid and blood repertoires was quantified using the Morisita-Horn index. The public reads were run again by TCRdb, first through fastp at Q25 and then through MiXCR, and only productive beta chains were kept. Each CDR3 protein gets just one entry, which takes the most common genes and DNA from the rows behind it. V and J calls and clone size were set by TCRdb, not the authors. The sample table contains around 1,000,000 distinct CDR3 sequences; only one count was recorded for about two fifths of them. The ten biggest clones cover around 10% of the sample.

Hyperthyroidism patients were newly diagnosed, with disease duration under 2 months, and aged 18 to 65 years. Anyone with other autoimmune diseases, uncontrolled infections, pregnancy or lactation was excluded from the study. Diagnosis relied on clinical symptoms, serum thyroxine, TRAb, thyroid ultrasound and orbital computed tomography. Total RNA was extracted with Trizol reagent and quality-checked on an Agilent 2100 Bioanalyzer. This clonotype was seen ten or more times. Its cognate antigen has yet to be identified. Nothing much larger sits one base from this clone, and base qualities are not available. Summary of the overall study and its limitations: Sample size was not predetermined statistically, and investigators were not blinded to group allocation. Most of the expanded thyroid clonotypes with a frequency above 0.001 were also detected in blood, and it was suggested that the thyroid immune response may be reflected by blood repertoires. In validation, the model predicted ophthalmopathy progression with 55% to 71% sensitivity and 72.22% specificity; roughly eleven predicted patients were CT-confirmed with GO in a median of approximately 6.5 months. Ophthalmopathy was separated from stable hyperthyroidism by the 13-signature model with about 85% sensitivity and around 81% specificity in cross-validation and with 80%/75% in the test set.

This clonotype originated in an adult man with Graves' hyperthyroidism. Sequencing input: peripheral blood or thyroid tissue (not recorded which). Recombination joined TRBV2 with TRBJ1-6, and 8 bases in between align with TRBD1. Here the CDR3 is given as CASSRTGHNSPLHF. Read as DNA, the sequence is TGTGCCAGCAGTCGGACAGGGCATAATTCACCCCTCCACTTT.